This T cell receptor (beta chain) derives from a study of T cells in Graves' hyperthyroidism and ophthalmopathy. Broader study findings: Among thyroid clonotypes expanded above 0.001, most also appeared in blood.

Thyroid ultrasound and orbital computed tomography, with clinical symptoms and serum thyroxine and TRAb, informed diagnoses. Amplification of TCR beta CDR3 regions was performed using RNA transcripts as template. HTBI primers were the set used in a first-round RT-PCR of the TCR CDR3. TCRdb re-analysed the multiplex PCR reads in MiXCR, keeping a single row per CDR3 protein. The data hold around 690,000 distinct CDR3 sequences, with 15% to 20% observed a single time. This clonotype was picked up many times. The antigen is not known. The sequenced sample consisted of blood. The receptor's source is a middle-aged man with Graves' hyperthyroidism.

The CDR3 spells CASSSDNRYEQYF. CDR3 DNA sequence: TGTGCCAGCAGCTCTGACAACAGGTACGAGCAGTACTTC. The chain recombines TRBV7-9 with TRBJ2-7; D possibly corresponds to TRBD1 (5 bases). The CDR3 extends over 13 amino acids. The V end lost 4 bases, the J end lost 4 bases, and 11 bases lay between the germline ends. The germline V gene has CDR1 SEHNR and CDR2 FQNEAQ (reference sequence).